This T cell receptor (beta chain) was retrieved from a study of blood T cell repertoires in COVID-19 (dated by TCRdb to the early 2020s). For the study in its entirety: Recovered participants in ImmuneRACE Cohort 3 were defined by two consecutive negative NP/OP PCR tests, clearance by a healthcare professional, or resolution of symptoms. Samples covering the acute and convalescent phases of COVID-19 were provided by collaborators in the United States, Italy and Spain. The prospective study material was composed of cDNA or gDNA derived from T cells, B-cell-depleted T cells, or PBMCs. Deeply sampled blood TCRbeta repertoires from subjects exposed to, actively infected with, or recovered from COVID-19 were included in the dataset. The repertoires were released in a freely available public database meant as a resource for research on the immune response to SARS-CoV-2. The samples were drawn from the first 160 participants of the ongoing ImmuneRACE study and from 950 to 1,500 subjects provided by 6 global collaborators. Nearly every sample came with metadata listing a de-identified subject ID, COVID-19 status, age in years and sex. HLA class I and class II types, where available, came from metadata supplied by the sample provider rather than from assay-based typing.

In regard to this clone: Its binding antigen is unknown. No base quality information exists; no much larger clone differs at one position.

Enrolling through a virtual design, the prospective study's participants ranged in age from roughly 18 to 95 years and lived across roughly 24 United States geographic areas. To assign participants to cohorts, the prospective study relied on clinical history that participants themselves reported in a screening survey and a study questionnaire. Mobile phlebotomists in the prospective study collected whole blood, serum and a nasopharyngeal or oropharyngeal swab from every participant. Over an approximately 2-month period, participants in the prospective study had the option of providing additional blood draws and questionnaires. Blood samples from the prospective study were shipped frozen or at room temperature prior to DNA extraction. After removal of 8 bases from V and 7 bases from J, the junction retains 13 bases not matched to a gene. The germline V gene (reference sequence) sets CDR1 to LNHDA and CDR2 to SQIVND. The CDR3 spans 16 residues, from the cysteine through the phenylalanine. CDR3 DNA is the only sequence kept; it has 48 bases, read in frame from the first base.

TCRbeta CDR3 regions were amplified from genomic DNA using the immunoSEQ Assay, a bias-controlled multiplex PCR. The paper's data handling went like this. The number of nucleated cells in each sample was estimated from the amplification of reference gene primers within the assay. To quantify the absolute abundance of each unique TCRbeta CDR3 rearrangement, sequence reads were collapsed and filtered. For each sample, productive Simpson clonality was calculated by taking the square root of Simpson's diversity index across productive rearrangements. This is the immuneACCESS table as TCRdb keeps it, with only in-frame sequences that have V and J called. A part of the clones is gone; compared with another copy, unresolved V genes explain less than half, and the rest is unexplained. That table supplies the V and J calls and clone size; D and trimming were determined from the DNA. A total of over 110,000 clones appear in this sample, over 75% of them only once. Under 4.5% of the sample rests with the top ten.

General findings and caveats noted by the study authors: How much clinical and demographic metadata was included differed by source and by participant, and the metadata was provided uncurated.

The chain is assembled from TRBV19 and TRBJ1-4, with 10 middle bases fitting TRBD1. The TCR originated in a man aged 45-65 years in a cohort exposed to, infected with or recovered from COVID-19 (not recorded which). What was sequenced was PBMCs or T cells enriched from blood (not recorded which). Read as DNA, the sequence is TGTGCCAGTGCCGAGGTAGTGGGACAGGGGACTGAAAAACTGTTTTTT. Its translation reads: CASAEVVGQGTEKLFF.